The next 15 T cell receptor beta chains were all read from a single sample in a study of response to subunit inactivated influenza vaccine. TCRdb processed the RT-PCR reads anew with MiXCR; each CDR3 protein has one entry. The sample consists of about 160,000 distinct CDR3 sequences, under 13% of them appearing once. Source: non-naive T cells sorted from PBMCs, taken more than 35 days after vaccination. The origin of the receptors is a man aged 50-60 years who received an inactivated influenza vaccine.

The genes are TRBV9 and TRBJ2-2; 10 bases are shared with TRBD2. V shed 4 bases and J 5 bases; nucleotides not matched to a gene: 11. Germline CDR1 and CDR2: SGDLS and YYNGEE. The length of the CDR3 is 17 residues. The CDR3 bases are TGTGCCAGCAGCCCCGCAGCGGGAGGGCCTCGAACCGGGGAGCTGTTTTTT. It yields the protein CASSPAAGGPRTGELFF.

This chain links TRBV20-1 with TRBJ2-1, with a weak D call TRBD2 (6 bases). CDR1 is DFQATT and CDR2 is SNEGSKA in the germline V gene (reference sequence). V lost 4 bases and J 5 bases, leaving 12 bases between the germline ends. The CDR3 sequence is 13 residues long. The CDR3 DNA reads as TGCAGTGCTACCGGGACTTACGACAATGAGCAGTTCTTC. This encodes CSATGTYDNEQFF.

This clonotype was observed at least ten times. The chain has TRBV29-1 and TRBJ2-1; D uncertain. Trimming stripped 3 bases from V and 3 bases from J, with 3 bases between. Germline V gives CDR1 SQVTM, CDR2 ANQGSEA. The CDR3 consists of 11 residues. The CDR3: CSVENYNEQFF. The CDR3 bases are TGCAGCGTTGAGAACTACAATGAGCAGTTCTTC.

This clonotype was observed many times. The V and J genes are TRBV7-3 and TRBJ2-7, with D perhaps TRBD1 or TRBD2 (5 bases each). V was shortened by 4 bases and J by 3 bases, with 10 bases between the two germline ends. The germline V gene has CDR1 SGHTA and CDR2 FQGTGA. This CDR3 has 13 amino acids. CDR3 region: CASSSSGGYEQYF. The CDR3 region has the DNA TGTGCCAGCAGCTCATCTGGGGGCTACGAGCAGTACTTC.

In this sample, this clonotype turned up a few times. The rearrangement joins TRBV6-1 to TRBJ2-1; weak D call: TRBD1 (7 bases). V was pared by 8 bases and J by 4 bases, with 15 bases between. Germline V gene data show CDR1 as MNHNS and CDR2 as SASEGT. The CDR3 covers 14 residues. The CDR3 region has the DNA TGTGCCAGCCTTGGCAGGGGGGAATACAATGAGCAGTTCTTC. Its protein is CASLGRGEYNEQFF.

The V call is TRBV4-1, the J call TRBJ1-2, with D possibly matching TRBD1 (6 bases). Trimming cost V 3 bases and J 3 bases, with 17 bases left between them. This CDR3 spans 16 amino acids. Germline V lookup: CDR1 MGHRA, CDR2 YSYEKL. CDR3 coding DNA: TGCGCCAGCAGCCAGGTAACAGGGCGCGCAGACTATGGCTACACCTTC. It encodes CASSQVTGRADYGYTF.

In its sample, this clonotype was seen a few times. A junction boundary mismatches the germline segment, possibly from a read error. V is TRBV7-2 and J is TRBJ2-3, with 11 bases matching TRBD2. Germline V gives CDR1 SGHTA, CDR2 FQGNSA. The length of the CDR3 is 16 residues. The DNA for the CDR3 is TGTGCCAGCAGTTTAGGACTAGCGGGCCTCACAGATACGCAGTATTTT. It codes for CASSLGLAGLTDTQYF.

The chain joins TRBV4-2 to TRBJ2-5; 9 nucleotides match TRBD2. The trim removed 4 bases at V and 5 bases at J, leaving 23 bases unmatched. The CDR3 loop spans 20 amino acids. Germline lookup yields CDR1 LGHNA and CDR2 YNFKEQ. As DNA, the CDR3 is TGTGCCAGCAGCCCCTCTAGGACCGGGGTCAGCGGGGGGCGTTTGGAGACCCAGTACTTC. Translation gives CASSPSRTGVSGGRLETQYF.

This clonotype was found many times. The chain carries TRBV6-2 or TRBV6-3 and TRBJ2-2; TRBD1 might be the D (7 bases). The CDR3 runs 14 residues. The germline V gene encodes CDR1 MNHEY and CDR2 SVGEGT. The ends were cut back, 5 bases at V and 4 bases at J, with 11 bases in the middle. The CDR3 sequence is CASSRQGGTGELFF. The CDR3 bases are TGTGCCAGCAGTCGACAGGGAGGCACCGGGGAGCTGTTTTTT.

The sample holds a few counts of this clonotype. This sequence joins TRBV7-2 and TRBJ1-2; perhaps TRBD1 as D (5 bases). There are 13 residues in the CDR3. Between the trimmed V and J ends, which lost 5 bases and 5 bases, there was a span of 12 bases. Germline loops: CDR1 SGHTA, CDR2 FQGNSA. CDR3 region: CASSASGTYGYTF. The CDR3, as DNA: TGTGCCAGCAGCGCCTCCGGGACGTATGGCTACACCTTC.

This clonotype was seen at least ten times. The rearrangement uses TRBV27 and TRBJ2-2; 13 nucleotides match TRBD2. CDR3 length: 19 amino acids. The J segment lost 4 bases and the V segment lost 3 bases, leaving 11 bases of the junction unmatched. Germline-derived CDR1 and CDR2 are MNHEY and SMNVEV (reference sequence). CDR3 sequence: CASSLYTSGRALGTGELFF. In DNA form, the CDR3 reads TGTGCCAGCAGTTTGTATACTAGCGGGAGGGCGTTAGGCACCGGGGAGCTGTTTTTT.

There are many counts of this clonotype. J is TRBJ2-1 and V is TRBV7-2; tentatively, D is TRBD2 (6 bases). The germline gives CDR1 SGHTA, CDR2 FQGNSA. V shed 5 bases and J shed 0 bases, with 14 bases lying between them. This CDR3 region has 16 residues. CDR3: CASSAGWAYSYNEQFF. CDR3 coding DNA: TGTGCCAGCAGCGCGGGGTGGGCCTACTCCTACAATGAGCAGTTCTTC. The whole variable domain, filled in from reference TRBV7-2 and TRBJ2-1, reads GAGVSQSPSNKVTEKGKDVELRCDPISGHTALYWYRQSLGQGLEFLIYFQGNSAPDKSGLPSDRFSAERTGGSVSTLTIQRTQQEDSAVYLCASSAGWAYSYNEQFFGPGTRLTVL.

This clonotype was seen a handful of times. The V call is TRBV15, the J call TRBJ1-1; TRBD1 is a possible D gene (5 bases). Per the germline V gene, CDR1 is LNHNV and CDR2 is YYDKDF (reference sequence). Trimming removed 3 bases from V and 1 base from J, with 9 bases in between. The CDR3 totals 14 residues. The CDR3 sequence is CATSRGTGNTEAFF. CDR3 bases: TGTGCCACCAGCAGGGGAACAGGGAACACTGAAGCTTTCTTT.

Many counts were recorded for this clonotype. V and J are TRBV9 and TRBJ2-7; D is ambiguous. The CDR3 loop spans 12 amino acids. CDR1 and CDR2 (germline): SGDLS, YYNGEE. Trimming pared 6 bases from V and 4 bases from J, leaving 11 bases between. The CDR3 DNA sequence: TGTGCCAGCATAAAACTTCGGTACGAGCAGTACTTC. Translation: CASIKLRYEQYF.

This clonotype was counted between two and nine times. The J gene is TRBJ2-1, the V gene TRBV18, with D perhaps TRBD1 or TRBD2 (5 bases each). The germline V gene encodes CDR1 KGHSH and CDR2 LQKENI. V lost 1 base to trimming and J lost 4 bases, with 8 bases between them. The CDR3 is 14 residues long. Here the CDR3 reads CASSPRDGYNEQFF. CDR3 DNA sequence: TGTGCCAGCTCACCACGGGACGGTTACAATGAGCAGTTCTTC.